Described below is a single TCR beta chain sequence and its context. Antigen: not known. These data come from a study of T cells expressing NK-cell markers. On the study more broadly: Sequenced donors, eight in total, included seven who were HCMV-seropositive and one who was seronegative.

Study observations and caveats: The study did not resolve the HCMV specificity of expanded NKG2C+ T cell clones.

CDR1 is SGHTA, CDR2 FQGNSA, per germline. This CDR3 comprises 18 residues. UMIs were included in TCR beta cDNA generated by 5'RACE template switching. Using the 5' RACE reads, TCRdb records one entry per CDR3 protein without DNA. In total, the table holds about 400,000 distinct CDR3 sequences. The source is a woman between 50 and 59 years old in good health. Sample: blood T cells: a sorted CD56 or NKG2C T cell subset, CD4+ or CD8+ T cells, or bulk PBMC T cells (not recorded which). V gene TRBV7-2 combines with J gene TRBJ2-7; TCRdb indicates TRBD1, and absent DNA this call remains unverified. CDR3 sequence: CASSPPPPGEAVGYEQYF. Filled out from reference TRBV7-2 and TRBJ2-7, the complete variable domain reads GAGVSQSPSNKVTEKGKDVELRCDPISGHTALYWYRQSLGQGLEFLIYFQGNSAPDKSGLPSDRFSAERTGGSVSTLTIQRTQQEDSAVYLCASSPPPPGEAVGYEQYFGPGTRLTVT.